In this sample, the clone carrying this T cell receptor beta chain turned up once. Its specificity is not known. This CDR3 region has 10 residues. The germline V gene encodes CDR1 SQVTM and CDR2 ANQGSEA. Trimming left V 7 bases short and J 8 bases short, with 11 bases between. The data are from a study of T cell responses to AZD1222 COVID-19 vaccine. Study-level results: Clonal diversity may have been underestimated, and the donors were mostly white British, with more females than males.

Profiling relied on immunoSEQ multiplex PCR, and the TCRdb table lists in-frame clones only, not all of them. In the table there are 150,000 or so clones, around nine tenths of which are singletons. The rearrangement joins TRBV29-1 to TRBJ1-1; D might be TRBD1 (5 bases). The TCR sequence derives from an adult in good health. The sequencing here drew on peripheral blood, taken on day 0 of AZD1222 vaccination. The CDR3 nucleotides are TGCAGCGATGGGACCGCAGAAGCTTTCTTT. It translates to CSDGTAEAFF.